The 18 T cell receptor beta chains in this list originate from one sample, sequenced in a study of shared clonotypes between healthy human individuals (dated by TCRdb to between 2020 and 2021). Library preparation was by the immunoSEQ multiplex PCR assay. TCRdb carries this immuneACCESS record with in-frame sequences only. Its versions omit some clonotypes, under half of them owing to an unresolved V gene in the studies checked, with the rest unexplained. This sample is represented by about 710,000 clones; 72% of them were singletons. The biggest ten clones account for 1.8% of the sample. Input material: memory CD4+ T cells sorted from blood. The cell subset or site label here, explained by the study, means: CD45RA-negative fraction. These receptors came from a woman under 40 in good health.

Only a few counts were recorded for this clone. The V gene is TRBV27, the J gene TRBJ2-1; D call uncertain. CDR1 is MNHEY, CDR2 SMNVEV, per germline (reference sequence). This CDR3 spans 14 amino acids. With 3 bases removed from V and 6 bases from J, the gap between germline ends came to 12 bases. CDR3 nucleotides: TGTGCCAGCAGTTTGCTTCTAGGTGGCAATGAGCAGTTCTTC. Translation gives CASSLLLGGNEQFF.

This chain links TRBV29-1 with TRBJ1-2; possibly TRBD1 for D (5 bases). CDR3 length equals 14 residues. Germline V CDR1 and CDR2: SQVTM, ANQGSEA. Trimming shortened V by 5 bases and J by 8 bases, and 21 bases separated the two germline ends. The CDR3 nucleotides are TGCAGCGTTAGACCCCAGAGGGACCGCGGGGGCTACACCTTC. Translation: CSVRPQRDRGGYTF.

DNA of the CDR3: TGTGCCAGCAGTTCGGACAGGGGGCTAACTGAAGCTTTCTTT. Its translation: CASSSDRGLTEAFF. The J gene is TRBJ1-1, the V gene TRBV5-8; 11 nucleotides match TRBD1. CDR1 and CDR2 from the germline V gene are SGHTS and YDEGEE. The CDR3 has 14 amino acids. With V trimmed by 5 bases and J by 5 bases, 5 bases remained unmatched.

The CDR3 DNA follows: TGTGCCAGCAGCTCGGGCCTTCCGGCGGGAAACACTGAAGCTTTCTTT. It yields the protein CASSSGLPAGNTEAFF. The gene calls are TRBV7-9 and TRBJ1-1; D unclear. Germline assignment: CDR1 SEHNR and CDR2 FQNEAQ (reference sequence). The CDR3 has 16 residues. Trimming cost V 4 bases and J 2 bases, with 17 bases left between them.

This chain connects TRBV28 to TRBJ2-1, with a possible D match to TRBD1 (5 bases). CDR1 and CDR2 from the germline V gene are MDHEN and SYDVKM. The CDR3 has 13 residues. V gave up 6 bases and J gave up 8 bases, with 14 bases separating them. The CDR3, as DNA: TGTGCCAGCAGCTCGGCGATCAGGGATGAGCAGTTCTTC. Translated: CASSSAIRDEQFF. The complete variable domain, with remaining parts taken from reference TRBV28 and TRBJ2-1, reads DVKVTQSSRYLVKRTGEKVFLECVQDMDHENMFWYRQDPGLGLRLIYFSYDVKMKEKGDIPEGYSVSREKKERFSLILESASTNQTSMYLCASSSAIRDEQFFGPGTRLTVL.

This sequence joins TRBV4-1 and TRBJ1-1, with no clear D. V lost 6 bases and J 1 base, leaving 9 bases between the germline ends. This CDR3 is built from 13 residues. Germline V gene lookup returns CDR1 MGHRA and CDR2 YSYEKL. The CDR3 reads CASRHPGNTEAFF. The CDR3 nucleotides read TGCGCCAGCAGACACCCAGGGAACACTGAAGCTTTCTTT.

This clone appeared many times. The V gene is TRBV14, the J gene TRBJ2-3; 8 positions match TRBD2. The CDR3 spans 17 residues. Germline V gives CDR1 SGHDN, CDR2 FVKESK. The V and J ends lost 4 bases and 1 base, in that order; junction bases with no gene match: 10. The CDR3 DNA reads TGTGCCAGCAGCCGAGGAGCGGGGGAAGGGGGCACAGATACGCAGTATTTT. Protein product: CASSRGAGEGGTDTQYF.

The table lists this clone with a few counts. This sample includes further DNA sequences coding for the same CDR3. The chain uses TRBV15 and TRBJ1-1; 10 bases map to TRBD1. V dropped 1 base and J dropped 6; count of bases not matched to a gene: 5. This CDR3 contains 15 residues. From germline, CDR1 is LNHNV and CDR2 YYDKDF (reference sequence). CDR3 sequence reads: CATSRARDRGAEAFF. CDR3 in DNA: TGTGCCACCAGCAGAGCCAGGGACAGGGGAGCTGAAGCTTTCTTT.

This clone was recorded only once. This chain uses TRBV7-9 with TRBJ1-1, with 7 nucleotides matching TRBD1. The CDR3 is 13 amino acids. Germline assignment: CDR1 SEHNR and CDR2 FQNEAQ (reference sequence). J lost 4 bases, V lost 8 bases, and 7 bases had no gene match. CDR3 nucleotides: TGTGCCAGCGCTCTCGACAGGGCCACTGAAGCTTTCTTT. It is translated as CASALDRATEAFF.

The rearrangement joins TRBV5-1 to TRBJ2-1, with 14 bases aligning to TRBD2. Trimming removed 4 bases from V and 0 bases from J; junction bases left unmatched: 3. The CDR3 has 17 amino acids. Germline V gene sequence: CDR1 SGHRS, CDR2 YFSETQ. Written as DNA, the CDR3 is TGCGCCAGCAGCGTGGGACTAGCGGGAGACTCCTACAATGAGCAGTTCTTC. Protein sequence: CASSVGLAGDSYNEQFF.

This sequence joins TRBV5-1 and TRBJ2-3; D remains unclear. The germline V and J ends were trimmed by 0 bases and 6 bases, with 8 bases remaining between them. This CDR3 region has 13 residues. Germline V lookup: CDR1 SGHRS, CDR2 YFSETQ. The CDR3 region has the DNA TGCGCCAGCAGCTTGGGACTGCACGATACGCAGTATTTT. The encoded protein is CASSLGLHDTQYF.

The chain has TRBV15 and TRBJ2-6; D is uncertain. The CDR3 length is 15 residues. Germline CDR1 reads LNHNV; CDR2 reads YYDKDF (reference sequence). Trimming cost V 1 base and J 0 bases, with 4 bases left between them. The CDR3 protein is CATSRVSSGANVLTF. The CDR3 region has the DNA TGTGCCACCAGCAGAGTAAGCTCTGGGGCCAACGTCCTGACTTTC.

As concerns this clone: The same CDR3 also results from other DNA sequences found in this sample. The chain recombines TRBV7-8 with TRBJ2-2, with D tentatively TRBD1 (6 bases). The V gene's germline CDR1 is SGHVS and CDR2 FQNEAQ. The germline V and J ends were trimmed by 5 bases and 4 bases, with 11 bases remaining between them. The CDR3 covers 14 residues. CDR3 bases: TGTGCCAGCAGCCCACAGGGAGCCACCGGGGAGCTGTTTTTT. Protein sequence: CASSPQGATGELFF.

The V gene is TRBV11-2, the J gene TRBJ2-2; 7 nucleotides match TRBD2. The CDR3 sequence is 13 residues long. The trim removed 6 bases at V and 6 bases at J, leaving 4 bases unmatched. Germline CDR1 is SGHAT and CDR2 is FQNNGV. The CDR3 region is CASRRLAAGELFF. CDR3 coding DNA: TGTGCCAGCAGGAGACTAGCCGCCGGGGAGCTGTTTTTT.

This clone was observed a handful of times. This may be a read error: a much more frequent sequence differs by one nucleotide. Within the sample, other DNA sequences also encode this same CDR3. V and J are TRBV4-1 and TRBJ1-5; D unresolved. Germline loops: CDR1 MGHRA, CDR2 YSYEKL. CDR3 size: 14 residues. Trimming stripped 0 bases from V and 2 bases from J, with 5 bases between. CDR3 DNA sequence: TGCGCCAGCAGCCAAGACGAAGGCAATCAGCCCCAGCATTTT. Translating it yields CASSQDEGNQPQHF.

The DNA for the CDR3 is TGTGCCAGCAGCTTTGGGGTTACTCAGCCCCAGCATTTT. Amino acids: CASSFGVTQPQHF. The V and J genes are TRBV7-2 and TRBJ1-5; D not resolved. Looked up from germline, CDR1 is SGHTA and CDR2 is FQGNSA. This CDR3 spans 13 amino acids. V was cut by 3 bases and J by 6 bases, with 9 bases left in between.

This clone has only a few counts. This chain uses TRBV7-9 with TRBJ2-7; D is unresolved. Germline V gene data show CDR1 as SEHNR and CDR2 as FQNEAQ (reference sequence). Between the trimmed V and J ends, which lost 1 base and 4 bases, there was a span of 11 bases. The CDR3 has 14 residues. CDR3 coding DNA: TGTGCCAGCAGCTTAGGGGTAGAGCCTTACGAGCAGTACTTC. Its protein product is CASSLGVEPYEQYF.

This clone has more than one count but fewer than ten. This rearrangement joins TRBV11-2 to TRBJ1-3; the match to TRBD1 covers 7 bases. Germline V lookup: CDR1 SGHAT, CDR2 FQNNGV. The V and J ends lost 1 base and 4 bases, in that order; junction bases with no gene match: 13. This CDR3 is built from 18 residues. The CDR3 nucleotides are TGTGCCAGCAGCTTAGCTGAGGGACAGAAAACCTCAGGAAACACCATATATTTT. Translated: CASSLAEGQKTSGNTIYF. Drawing the rest from reference TRBV11-2 and TRBJ1-3, the complete variable domain is EAGVAQSPRYKIIEKRQSVAFWCNPISGHATLYWYQQILGQGPKLLIQFQNNGVVDDSQLPKDRFSAERLKGVDSTLKIQPAKLEDSAVYLCASSLAEGQKTSGNTIYFGEGSWLTVV.